A selection of T cell receptor beta chains follows, all from one sample in a study of cytomegalovirus exposure and HLA in healthy donors. TCRdb's copy holds only in-frame clones and misses some; the assay was immunoSEQ multiplex PCR. The sample yields over 150,000 clones, approximately 78% seen once. The material sequenced was PBMCs. Source of these receptors: a girl aged 2-10 years in good health and CMV-seropositive. Both conserved end residues are part of each CDR3. The order of the fields is J gene, V gene, clone size, D gene, CDR3 protein, CDR3 DNA. A D gene is named only where the DNA matches it firmly. Clone size is given for some rows only: seen once, a few or many times, or a class if the clone is expanded.

J: TRBJ2-3
V: TRBV6-6
size: -
D: -
CDR3: CASSYSTPFTDTQYF
DNA: TGTGCCAGCAGTTACTCGACACCTTTCACAGATACGCAGTATTTT

J: TRBJ1-1
V: TRBV9
size: once
D: -
CDR3: CASSVMEGGNTEAFF
DNA: TGTGCCAGCAGCGTGATGGAGGGTGGGAACACTGAAGCTTTCTTT

J: TRBJ2-1
V: TRBV10-3
size: few
D: TRBD2
CDR3: CAIKALAASSYNEQFF
DNA: TGTGCCATCAAAGCTCTAGCGGCGAGCTCCTACAATGAGCAGTTCTTC

J: TRBJ1-4
V: TRBV11-1
size: -
D: -
CDR3: CASSESASGSEKLFF
DNA: TGTGCCAGCAGCGAAAGCGCGTCTGGGAGTGAAAAACTGTTTTTT

J: TRBJ1-1
V: TRBV9
size: -
D: TRBD1
CDR3: CASSAGTDTEAFF
DNA: TGTGCCAGCAGCGCAGGGACAGACACTGAAGCTTTCTTT

J: TRBJ2-7
V: TRBV15
size: -
D: -
CDR3: CATSRDLAVYEQYF
DNA: TGTGCCACCAGCAGAGATTTGGCTGTCTACGAGCAGTACTTC

J: TRBJ2-1
V: TRBV30
size: -
D: TRBD2
CDR3: CAWDEGLADQQFF
DNA: TGTGCCTGGGACGAGGGGCTAGCGGACCAGCAGTTCTTC

J: TRBJ1-4
V: TRBV6-1
size: -
D: -
CDR3: CASSEIDGLLNEKLFF
DNA: TGTGCCAGCAGTGAAATCGACGGACTCCTTAATGAAAAACTGTTTTTT

J: TRBJ2-5
V: TRBV28
size: -
D: TRBD1
CDR3: CASSPIYRRPAIETGETQYF
DNA: TGTGCCAGCAGTCCCATATATAGGAGACCGGCGATCGAGACAGGGGAGACCCAGTACTTC

J: TRBJ1-2
V: TRBV5-1
size: -
D: TRBD1
CDR3: CASSPDRTGGYGYTF
DNA: TGCGCCAGCAGCCCTGACCGAACAGGGGGATATGGCTACACCTTC

J: TRBJ1-2
V: TRBV5-1
size: -
D: -
CDR3: CASSPGYGYTF
DNA: TGCGCCAGCAGCCCAGGGTATGGCTACACCTTC

J: TRBJ1-5
V: TRBV6-5
size: -
D: TRBD1
CDR3: CASSPDRGNQPQHF
DNA: TGTGCCAGCAGTCCCGACAGGGGCAATCAGCCCCAGCATTTT

J: TRBJ1-1
V: TRBV6-1
size: -
D: -
CDR3: CASSYSQANTEAFF
DNA: TGTGCCAGCAGTTATAGTCAGGCGAACACTGAAGCTTTCTTT

J: TRBJ1-1
V: TRBV28
size: -
D: TRBD1
CDR3: CASSLGQRDTEAFF
DNA: TGTGCCAGCAGTTTGGGACAGCGAGACACTGAAGCTTTCTTT

J: TRBJ1-1
V: TRBV4-1
size: few
D: -
CDR3: CASSLRTEPTPGDTEAFF
DNA: TGCGCCAGCAGCCTTAGGACAGAACCGACCCCAGGGGACACTGAAGCTTTCTTT

J: TRBJ2-2
V: TRBV29-1
size: -
D: TRBD2
CDR3: CSVDSGGLAGHWGELFF
DNA: TGCAGCGTTGATTCCGGGGGTCTAGCGGGGCATTGGGGGGAGCTGTTTTTT

J: TRBJ2-7
V: TRBV28
size: -
D: TRBD1
CDR3: CASSLTGQSGQYF
DNA: TGTGCCAGCAGTTTGACAGGGCAATCAGGGCAGTACTTC

J: TRBJ1-6
V: TRBV4-2
size: -
D: -
CDR3: CASSQSRDLGSSPLHF
DNA: TGTGCCAGCAGCCAATCCCGGGACTTAGGTAGTTCACCCCTCCACTTT

J: TRBJ1-5
V: TRBV7-9
size: -
D: TRBD1
CDR3: CASSLGPGTDSNQPQHF
DNA: TGTGCCAGCAGCTTAGGGCCCGGGACAGATAGCAATCAGCCCCAGCATTTT

J: TRBJ1-4
V: TRBV29-1
size: -
D: -
CDR3: CSVSPDGVNEKLFF
DNA: TGCAGCGTTTCCCCAGACGGAGTTAATGAAAAACTGTTTTTT

J: TRBJ1-2
V: TRBV9
size: -
D: -
CDR3: CASTRQDTNYGYTF
DNA: TGTGCCAGCACTCGGCAGGATACAAACTATGGCTACACCTTC

J: TRBJ2-3
V: TRBV6-6
size: -
D: -
CDR3: CASSPMQVVGDTQYF
DNA: TGTGCCAGCAGCCCCATGCAGGTAGTAGGAGATACGCAGTATTTT

J: TRBJ2-5
V: TRBV28
size: once
D: TRBD2
CDR3: CATSSGSKETQYF
DNA: TGTGCCACCTCTAGCGGGAGTAAAGAGACCCAGTACTTC

J: TRBJ2-1
V: TRBV28
size: -
D: TRBD2
CDR3: CASSPIRLAIHFNNEQFF
DNA: TGTGCCAGCAGTCCCATCCGACTAGCTATCCACTTTAACAATGAGCAGTTCTTC

J: TRBJ2-7
V: TRBV5-6
size: -
D: -
CDR3: CASSWTGYEQYF
DNA: TGTGCCAGCAGCTGGACTGGCTACGAGCAGTACTTC

J: TRBJ2-6
V: TRBV6-1
size: -
D: -
CDR3: CASSAVSGANVLTF
DNA: TGTGCCAGCAGTGCGGTATCTGGGGCCAACGTCCTGACTTTC

J: TRBJ2-2
V: TRBV15
size: -
D: TRBD2
CDR3: CATSIRREGGELFF
DNA: TGTGCCACCAGCATTCGTCGGGAGGGCGGGGAGCTGTTTTTT

J: TRBJ1-3
V: TRBV5-1
size: -
D: -
CDR3: CASSTGGGNTIYF
DNA: TGCGCCAGCAGCACCGGGGGGGGAAACACCATATATTTT

J: TRBJ1-1
V: TRBV7-3
size: few
D: -
CDR3: CASSFSGGEVAFF
DNA: TGTGCCAGCAGCTTTTCTGGGGGGGAGGTGGCTTTCTTT

J: TRBJ1-2
V: TRBV29-1
size: -
D: -
CDR3: CSVDGEGYGYTF
DNA: TGCAGCGTTGACGGGGAAGGGTATGGCTACACCTTC

J: TRBJ2-7
V: TRBV4-1
size: -
D: -
CDR3: CASSPFSPRPFSSYEQYF
DNA: TGCGCCAGCAGCCCCTTCTCCCCACGCCCTTTTAGCTCCTACGAGCAGTACTTC

J: TRBJ1-2
V: TRBV5-6
size: -
D: -
CDR3: CASSLGPDGYTF
DNA: TGTGCCAGCAGCTTGGGGCCAGATGGCTACACCTTC

J: TRBJ2-3
V: TRBV10-3
size: -
D: -
CDR3: CAISPGGAATDTQYF
DNA: TGTGCCATCAGTCCAGGAGGAGCAGCCACAGATACGCAGTATTTT

J: TRBJ2-3
V: TRBV29-1
size: -
D: -
CDR3: CSVEGSRGTDTQYF
DNA: TGCAGCGTTGAAGGTTCTCGGGGAACAGATACGCAGTATTTT

J: TRBJ1-2
V: TRBV7-9
size: -
D: TRBD1
CDR3: CASSLHPGTEANYGYTF
DNA: TGTGCCAGCAGCTTGCACCCCGGGACAGAAGCTAACTATGGCTACACCTTC

J: TRBJ1-4
V: TRBV7-9
size: once
D: TRBD1
CDR3: CASSTGTGNEKLFF
DNA: TGTGCCAGCAGCACCGGGACAGGAAATGAAAAACTGTTTTTT

J: TRBJ2-3
V: TRBV5-1
size: -
D: TRBD2
CDR3: CASSGGLAGGPTQYF
DNA: TGCGCCAGCAGCGGGGGACTAGCGGGAGGTCCTACGCAGTATTTT

J: TRBJ2-7
V: TRBV29-1
size: -
D: -
CDR3: CSVARGTPYEQYF
DNA: TGCAGCGTCGCTCGCGGGACGCCCTACGAGCAGTACTTC

J: TRBJ1-3
V: TRBV7-8
size: once
D: -
CDR3: CASSVITPSSGNTIYF
DNA: TGTGCCAGCAGTGTGATTACTCCAAGCTCTGGAAACACCATATATTTT

J: TRBJ1-1
V: TRBV10-1
size: -
D: -
CDR3: CASSERAGSSEAFF
DNA: TGCGCCAGCAGTGAGCGGGCGGGAAGCTCTGAAGCTTTCTTT

J: TRBJ2-1
V: TRBV18
size: -
D: TRBD2
CDR3: CASSRRTSGGYNEQFF
DNA: TGTGCCAGCTCGCGGAGGACTAGCGGGGGCTACAATGAGCAGTTCTTC

J: TRBJ2-7
V: TRBV28
size: -
D: TRBD1
CDR3: CASSLVVGQGVWYEQYF
DNA: TGTGCCAGCAGCCTGGTGGTCGGTCAGGGGGTGTGGTACGAGCAGTACTTC

J: TRBJ2-1
V: TRBV29-1
size: -
D: TRBD2
CDR3: CSVERTLMVRVGLAVPNEQFF
DNA: TGCAGCGTTGAAAGAACGTTAATGGTAAGGGTAGGACTAGCGGTTCCTAATGAGCAGTTCTTC

J: TRBJ2-5
V: TRBV28
size: -
D: -
CDR3: CASRYNGETQYF
DNA: TGTGCCAGCAGGTACAATGGAGAGACCCAGTACTTC

J: TRBJ2-1
V: TRBV4-1
size: -
D: TRBD2
CDR3: CASSQERSETSMDEQFF
DNA: TGCGCCAGCAGCCAAGAAAGAAGTGAGACTAGCATGGATGAGCAGTTCTTC

J: TRBJ2-7
V: TRBV10-2
size: once
D: -
CDR3: CASTSVGEQYF
DNA: TGCGCCAGCACTAGCGTGGGTGAGCAGTACTTC

J: TRBJ1-2
V: TRBV6-1
size: -
D: -
CDR3: CASSEGGAYGYTF
DNA: TGTGCCAGCAGTGAAGGGGGAGCCTATGGCTACACCTTC

J: TRBJ2-3
V: TRBV14
size: -
D: -
CDR3: CASSHWREPTSTDTQYF
DNA: TGTGCCAGCAGCCATTGGAGGGAGCCAACGAGCACAGATACGCAGTATTTT

J: TRBJ2-5
V: TRBV7-3
size: -
D: -
CDR3: CASSNRGGETQYF
DNA: TGTGCCAGCAGCAACAGGGGGGGGGAGACCCAGTACTTC

J: TRBJ2-7
V: TRBV6-1
size: -
D: -
CDR3: CASRARSGYEQYF
DNA: TGTGCCAGCAGGGCCCGATCAGGGTACGAGCAGTACTTC

J: TRBJ2-7
V: TRBV27
size: -
D: TRBD2
CDR3: CASSLSGRGLAMNEQYF
DNA: TGTGCCAGCAGTTTATCTGGTAGGGGACTAGCGATGAACGAGCAGTACTTC

J: TRBJ1-5
V: TRBV6-5
size: -
D: -
CDR3: CASNEGGGNQPQHF
DNA: TGTGCCAGCAATGAGGGGGGGGGAAATCAGCCCCAGCATTTT

J: TRBJ2-7
V: TRBV28
size: -
D: -
CDR3: CASSFSIGGSYEQYF
DNA: TGTGCCAGCAGTTTCTCCATCGGGGGTTCCTACGAGCAGTACTTC

J: TRBJ2-7
V: TRBV4-1
size: -
D: TRBD2
CDR3: CASSQGLVGGSPYEQYF
DNA: TGCGCCAGCAGCCAAGGCCTGGTGGGCGGGAGCCCCTACGAGCAGTACTTC

J: TRBJ1-2
V: TRBV7-6
size: -
D: -
CDR3: CASSLDKNYGYTF
DNA: TGTGCCAGCAGCTTAGACAAAAACTATGGCTACACCTTC

J: TRBJ1-2
V: TRBV6-1
size: -
D: TRBD1
CDR3: CASSEWRTGFGLRGYTF
DNA: TGTGCCAGCAGTGAATGGAGGACAGGGTTCGGGCTCCGCGGCTACACCTTC

J: TRBJ2-3
V: TRBV7-8
size: -
D: -
CDR3: CASSLAGADTQYF
DNA: TGTGCCAGCAGCTTAGCGGGAGCAGATACGCAGTATTTT

J: TRBJ2-1
V: TRBV4-1
size: -
D: TRBD2
CDR3: CASSQGLAGGPPYNEQFF
DNA: TGCGCCAGCAGCCAAGGACTAGCGGGAGGGCCCCCCTACAATGAGCAGTTCTTC

J: TRBJ1-2
V: TRBV19
size: -
D: -
CDR3: CASSIKGHLNYGYTF
DNA: TGTGCCAGTAGTATTAAGGGACACCTTAACTATGGCTACACCTTC